Presented here are 4 T cell receptor beta chains from one specimen sequenced in a study of vaccination effects on CD4 cells after COVID-19. After expansion with viral peptide pools in the ViraFEST assay, antigen-specific CD4+ T cells were sequenced. Scientists isolated CD4+ T cells after an approximately 10-day culture period ended. The individual was infected with SARS-CoV-2 between March and December 2020, as confirmed by PCR. Method: immunoSEQ multiplex PCR; TCRdb's copy keeps in-frame clones and lacks some. The sample holds roughly 57,000 clones, around 80% seen once. These TCRs are of unknown antigen specificity. The sample was CD4+ T cells from PBMCs cultured with HIV peptides, taken before COVID-19 vaccination. Noted subset: HIV-1 Nef peptide pool negative control/reference culture. These receptors all come from a human donor who had a prior SARS-CoV-2 infection.

The gene calls are TRBV5-8 and TRBJ1-6; perhaps TRBD1 as D (5 bases). Germline lookup yields CDR1 SGHTS and CDR2 YDEGEE. This CDR3 spans 15 amino acids. V was shortened by 6 bases and J by 2 bases, with 12 bases between the two germline ends. Here the CDR3 reads CASTSGFAYNSPLHF. Here the CDR3 DNA reads TGTGCCAGCACCTCAGGGTTCGCCTATAATTCACCCCTCCACTTT.

The chain recombines TRBV5-6 with TRBJ2-7; 8 bases align to TRBD1. CDR1 SGHDT and CDR2 YYEEEE come from the germline V gene. V lost 4 bases to trimming and J lost 7 bases; unmatched junction nucleotides: 16. CDR3 length: 16 amino acids. The CDR3 reads CASSPWTGRLSGEQYF. The CDR3 nucleotides are TGTGCCAGCAGCCCCTGGACAGGGCGCCTCTCGGGGGAGCAGTACTTC.

This clone ranks as medium-sized (0.01 to 0.1%). The chain has TRBV7-2 and TRBJ2-3; 7 positions agree with TRBD2. Losses at the gene ends were 5 bases for V and 4 bases for J; bases not matched to a gene: 12. The germline V gene has CDR1 SGHTA and CDR2 FQGNSA. The CDR3 covers 16 residues. For the CDR3, the DNA is TGTGCCAGCAGCCAGAGGGGCGGGAGTATCCCAGATACGCAGTATTTT. It codes for CASSQRGGSIPDTQYF.

The CDR3: CASSISPIRVVGVKGRLDEQFF. The CDR3 coding sequence is TGTGCCAGTAGTATATCCCCTATTAGGGTGGTAGGCGTCAAAGGGCGACTAGATGAGCAGTTCTTC. This sequence joins TRBV19 and TRBJ2-1; a possible D gene is TRBD2 (6 bases). Deletions cut 2 bases from V and 8 bases from J, with 37 bases between. This CDR3 region has 22 residues. CDR1 LNHDA and CDR2 SQIVND come from the germline V gene (reference sequence).